This T cell receptor beta chain was recovered during a study of control samples from healthy donors and cancer patients. Libraries were prepared by immunoSEQ multiplex PCR; TCRdb keeps only in-frame clonotypes and omits some of them. The profile covers over 150,000 clones, with around 95% appearing a single time and about 5.6% taken by the ten largest. V was cut by 0 bases and J by 0 bases, with 10 bases left in between. The CDR3 has 15 amino acids. CDR1 and CDR2 (germline): SGHDT, YYEEEE. The TCR was taken from a man aged 35 to 55 in good health. The chain has TRBV5-6 and TRBJ2-7; no reliable D call. Input material: blood. The CDR3, as DNA: TGTGCCAGCAGCTTGGGAGCGACGACCTCCTACGAGCAGTACTTC. Translated, it gives CASSLGATTSYEQYF.